The clone carrying this T cell receptor (beta chain) was observed a few times. The CDR3 totals 15 residues. Trimming shortened V by 1 base and J by 1 base, and 10 bases separated the two germline ends. Germline V gives CDR1 LGHNA, CDR2 YSLEER. This specimen comes from a study of blood T cell repertoires in COVID-19. In the original workflow: The authors estimated nucleated cell counts from reference gene primer amplification. The protocol was immunoSEQ multiplex PCR, while the TCRdb copy is restricted to in-frame clones and leaves out a portion. The V and J calls and the clone size are those of that table, but D and trimming were determined from the DNA. The table shows fewer than 450,000 clones, with about 90% occurring only once.

This TCR was sampled from a woman aged 18-35 years who had recovered from COVID-19. Sequences were obtained from peripheral blood. The rearrangement links TRBV4-3 to TRBJ1-2, with D perhaps matching TRBD1 (6 bases). The CDR3 bases are TGCGCCAGCAGCCAAGTCACAGGGAGTAACTATGGCTACACCTTC. This sequence encodes CASSQVTGSNYGYTF.